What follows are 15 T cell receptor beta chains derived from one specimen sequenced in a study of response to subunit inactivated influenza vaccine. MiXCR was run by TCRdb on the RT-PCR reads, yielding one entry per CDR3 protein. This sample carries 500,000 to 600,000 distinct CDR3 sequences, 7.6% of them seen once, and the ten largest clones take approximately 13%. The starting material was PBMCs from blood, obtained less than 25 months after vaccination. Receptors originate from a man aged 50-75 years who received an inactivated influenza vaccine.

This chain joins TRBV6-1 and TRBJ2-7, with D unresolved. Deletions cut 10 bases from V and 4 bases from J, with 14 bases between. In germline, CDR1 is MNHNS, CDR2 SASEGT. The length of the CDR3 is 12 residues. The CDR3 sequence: CATARVWYEQYF. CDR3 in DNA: TGTGCCACTGCAAGGGTCTGGTACGAGCAGTACTTC.

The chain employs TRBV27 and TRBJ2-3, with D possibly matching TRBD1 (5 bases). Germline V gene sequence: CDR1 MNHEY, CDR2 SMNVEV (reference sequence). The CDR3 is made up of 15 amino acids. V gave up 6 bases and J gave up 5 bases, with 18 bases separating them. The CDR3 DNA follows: TGTGCCAGCAGCTTTTGGGGCAGGGATGTAGATACGCAGTATTTT. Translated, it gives CASSFWGRDVDTQYF.

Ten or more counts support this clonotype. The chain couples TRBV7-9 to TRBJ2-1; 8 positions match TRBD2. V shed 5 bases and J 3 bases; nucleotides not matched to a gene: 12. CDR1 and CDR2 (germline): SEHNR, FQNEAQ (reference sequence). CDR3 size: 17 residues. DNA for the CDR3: TGTGCCAGCAGCGAGAGGCAAGCGGGGGCTTACTACAATGAGCAGTTCTTC. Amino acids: CASSERQAGAYYNEQFF.

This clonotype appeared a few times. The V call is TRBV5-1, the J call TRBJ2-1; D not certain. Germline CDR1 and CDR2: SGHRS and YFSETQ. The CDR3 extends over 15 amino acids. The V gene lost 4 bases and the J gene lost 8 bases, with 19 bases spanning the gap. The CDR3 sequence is CASSLGESRFDEQFF. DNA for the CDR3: TGCGCCAGCAGCCTGGGCGAATCCCGGTTTGATGAGCAGTTCTTC.

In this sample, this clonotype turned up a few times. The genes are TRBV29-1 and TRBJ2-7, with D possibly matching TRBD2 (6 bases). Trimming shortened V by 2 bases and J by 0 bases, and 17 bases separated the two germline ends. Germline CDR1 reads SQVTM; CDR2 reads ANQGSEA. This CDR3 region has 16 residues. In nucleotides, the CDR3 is TGCAGCGTTGAATTGGTTCCGGACTACTTCTCCTACGAGCAGTACTTC. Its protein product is CSVELVPDYFSYEQYF.

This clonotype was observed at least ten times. This CDR3 is CASSQEGQSNYGYTF. The CDR3 DNA sequence: TGTGCCAGCAGCCAAGAAGGCCAGTCTAACTATGGCTACACCTTC. This sequence joins TRBV4-2 and TRBJ1-2; no clear D. Per germline, CDR1 LGHNA and CDR2 YNFKEQ. The CDR3 has 15 residues. V gave up 0 bases and J gave up 0 bases, with 8 bases separating them.

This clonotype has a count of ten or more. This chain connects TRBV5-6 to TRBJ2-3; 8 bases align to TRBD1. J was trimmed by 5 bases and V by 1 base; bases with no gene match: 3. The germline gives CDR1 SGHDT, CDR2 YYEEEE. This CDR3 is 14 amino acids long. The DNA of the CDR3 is TGTGCCAGCAGCTTGAGACAGGGGTTAGATACGCAGTATTTT. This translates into CASSLRQGLDTQYF.

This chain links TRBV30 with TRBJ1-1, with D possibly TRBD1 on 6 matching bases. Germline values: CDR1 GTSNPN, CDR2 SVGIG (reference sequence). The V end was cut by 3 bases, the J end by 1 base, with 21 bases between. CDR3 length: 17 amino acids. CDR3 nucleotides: TGTGCCTGGAGCATGGGAGACAGGCTGGGATGGAACACTGAAGCTTTCTTT. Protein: CAWSMGDRLGWNTEAFF.

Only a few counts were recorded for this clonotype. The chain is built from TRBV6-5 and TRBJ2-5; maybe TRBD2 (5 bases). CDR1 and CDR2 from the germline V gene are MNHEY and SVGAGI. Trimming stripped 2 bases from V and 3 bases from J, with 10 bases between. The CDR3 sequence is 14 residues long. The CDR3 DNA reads TGTGCCAGCAGTTACCCCGGGATAAAAGAGACCCAGTACTTC. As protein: CASSYPGIKETQYF.

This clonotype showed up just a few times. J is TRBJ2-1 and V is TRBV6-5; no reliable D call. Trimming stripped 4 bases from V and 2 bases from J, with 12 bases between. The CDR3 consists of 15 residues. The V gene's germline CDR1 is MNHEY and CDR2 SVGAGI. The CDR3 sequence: CASSFGQEPYNEQFF. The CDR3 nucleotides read TGTGCCAGCAGTTTTGGGCAGGAACCCTACAATGAGCAGTTCTTC.

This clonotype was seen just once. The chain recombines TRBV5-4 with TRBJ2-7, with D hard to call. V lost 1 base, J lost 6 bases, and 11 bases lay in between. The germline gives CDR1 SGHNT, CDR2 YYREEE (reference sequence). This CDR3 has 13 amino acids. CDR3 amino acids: CASSLSEPGEQYF. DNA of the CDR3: TGTGCCAGCAGCTTGAGTGAGCCGGGCGAGCAGTACTTC.

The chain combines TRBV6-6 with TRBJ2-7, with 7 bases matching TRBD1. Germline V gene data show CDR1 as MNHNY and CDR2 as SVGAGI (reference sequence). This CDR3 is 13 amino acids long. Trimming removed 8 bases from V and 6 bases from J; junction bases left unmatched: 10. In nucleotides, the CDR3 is TGTGCCAGCGAGTTAGGGGGCTCAAGCGAGCAGTACTTC. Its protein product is CASELGGSSEQYF.

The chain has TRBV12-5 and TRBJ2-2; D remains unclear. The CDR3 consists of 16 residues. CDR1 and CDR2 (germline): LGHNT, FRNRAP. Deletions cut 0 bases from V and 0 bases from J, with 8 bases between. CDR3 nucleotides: TGTGCTAGTGGTTTGGTTTTGGGTCCGAACACCGGGGAGCTGTTTTTT. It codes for CASGLVLGPNTGELFF.

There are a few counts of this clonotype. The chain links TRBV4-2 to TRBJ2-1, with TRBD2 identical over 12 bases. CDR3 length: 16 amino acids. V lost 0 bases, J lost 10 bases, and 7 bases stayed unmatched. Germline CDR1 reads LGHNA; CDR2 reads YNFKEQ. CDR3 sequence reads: CASSQDLAGGLLEQFF. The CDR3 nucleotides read TGTGCCAGCAGCCAAGATCTAGCGGGAGGGCTCTTGGAGCAGTTCTTC.

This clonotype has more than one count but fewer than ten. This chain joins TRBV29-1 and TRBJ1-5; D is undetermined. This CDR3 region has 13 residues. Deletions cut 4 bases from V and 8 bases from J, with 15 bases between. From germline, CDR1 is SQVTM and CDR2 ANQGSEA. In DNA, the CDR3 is TGCAGCGTTGCGGAGGGAACATGGGAGCCCCAGCATTTT. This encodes CSVAEGTWEPQHF.